Shown below are 22 T cell receptor beta chains from a single sample sequenced in a study of cytomegalovirus exposure and HLA in healthy donors. Vbeta (60) and Jbeta (13) primers were used in the PCR. Clones were read by immunoSEQ multiplex PCR, and TCRdb kept only the in-frame ones, dropping some. The sample includes roughly 130,000 clones, 66% of them seen just once. The sequenced sample was PBMCs. The source of these receptors is a woman aged 55-70 years in good health and CMV-seronegative.

The V call is TRBV5-4, the J call TRBJ1-1, with TRBD1 identical over 8 bases. Germline CDR1 reads SGHNT; CDR2 reads YYREEE (reference sequence). The junction had 1 base not matched to a gene; V was cut back by 0 bases and J by 0 bases. The CDR3 has 15 amino acids. CDR3 sequence: CASSLGTGLNTEAFF. The CDR3 region has the DNA TGTGCCAGCAGCTTGGGGACAGGGCTGAACACTGAAGCTTTCTTT.

This chain joins TRBV19 and TRBJ2-1; 14 nucleotides match TRBD2. After removal of 7 bases from V and 2 bases from J, the junction contained 10 bases not matched to a gene. Germline-derived CDR1 and CDR2 are LNHDA and SQIVND (reference sequence). This CDR3 has 18 residues. The CDR3 bases are TGTGCCAGTACCCGCTGGACTAGCGGGGGGATCACCTACAATGAGCAGTTCTTC. It translates to CASTRWTSGGITYNEQFF. The entire variable domain, with the rest obtained from reference TRBV19 and TRBJ2-1, is as follows: DGGITQSPKYLFRKEGQNVTLSCEQNLNHDAMYWYRQDPGQGLRLIYYSQIVNDFQKGDIAEGYSVSREKKESFPLTVTSAQKNPTAFYLCASTRWTSGGITYNEQFFGPGTRLTVL.

CDR3 DNA sequence: TGTGCCAGCAGCTTACAAGGACTGGGGGCGAGTAATTCACCCCTCCACTTT. Translation gives CASSLQGLGASNSPLHF. V gene TRBV11-2 combines with J gene TRBJ1-6, with D possibly being TRBD1 (6 bases). Germline V gene data show CDR1 as SGHAT and CDR2 as FQNNGV. V lost 2 bases and J lost 6, with 17 bases in between. CDR3 length equals 17 residues.

The rearrangement joins TRBV11-2 to TRBJ2-1; the match to TRBD2 covers 7 bases. The germline CDR1 and CDR2 sequences are SGHAT and FQNNGV. This CDR3 region has 14 residues. The V gene end was trimmed by 3 bases and the J gene end by 4 bases; junction bases not matched to a gene: 3. In DNA form, the CDR3 reads TGTGCCAGCAGCTTTGGGGGGGGTTACAATGAGCAGTTCTTC. Translated: CASSFGGGYNEQFF.

This clone has a handful of counts. Written as DNA, the CDR3 is TGTGCCTGGAGTATACAGTTGAAGGCGGGAGTAGGGGAGACCCAGTACTTC. This translates into CAWSIQLKAGVGETQYF. The V call is TRBV30, the J call TRBJ2-5; 7 bases match TRBD2. The CDR3 is 17 amino acids. V dropped 2 bases and J dropped 5; count of bases not matched to a gene: 17. CDR1 GTSNPN and CDR2 SVGIG come from the germline V gene (reference sequence).

The chain couples TRBV28 to TRBJ1-6, with D uncertain. Germline-derived CDR1 and CDR2 are MDHEN and SYDVKM. V shed 7 bases and J shed 0 bases, with 7 bases lying between them. The CDR3 length is 14 residues. The CDR3 region has the DNA TGTGCCAGCATTGCGAGCTCCTATAATTCACCCCTCCACTTT. Amino acid sequence: CASIASSYNSPLHF.

The genes are TRBV27 and TRBJ2-1, with 11 bases identical to TRBD2. The germline V gene has CDR1 MNHEY and CDR2 SMNVEV (reference sequence). This CDR3 has 16 amino acids. The J segment lost 6 bases and the V segment lost 5 bases, leaving 9 bases of the junction unmatched. CDR3 in DNA: TGTGCCAGCAGTCTCCTTACTAGCGGGAGAGGCAATGAGCAGTTCTTC. Translation gives CASSLLTSGRGNEQFF.

The gene calls are TRBV27 and TRBJ2-7; 10 bases are shared with TRBD2. J lost 3 bases, V lost 8 bases, and 16 bases had no gene match. This CDR3 is 17 amino acids long. The germline V gene encodes CDR1 MNHEY and CDR2 SMNVEV (reference sequence). For the CDR3, the DNA is TGTGCCAGCTCTCCGGGGGGGGATGGACTAGCGGACTACGAGCAGTACTTC. Residues: CASSPGGDGLADYEQYF.

This chain uses TRBV6-1 with TRBJ1-2, with D possibly TRBD1 on 5 matching bases. The CDR3 is made up of 14 amino acids. Germline CDR1 reads MNHNS; CDR2 reads SASEGT. V was pared by 0 bases and J by 4 bases, with 9 bases between. The CDR3 region is CASSEADNIYGYTF. In DNA form, the CDR3 reads TGTGCCAGCAGTGAAGCGGACAATATCTATGGCTACACCTTC.

The chain employs TRBV18 and TRBJ2-5; D is perhaps TRBD2 (5 bases). Germline values: CDR1 KGHSH, CDR2 LQKENI. V dropped 3 bases and J dropped 5 bases, with 13 bases sitting between them. The CDR3 covers 14 residues. CDR3 sequence (DNA): TGTGCCAGCTCACCGGGCCAGCCGGGGGAGACCCAGTACTTC. It yields the protein CASSPGQPGETQYF.

This clone was detected a few times. The V call is TRBV28, the J call TRBJ1-2, with D tentatively TRBD1 (5 bases). Germline CDR1 is MDHEN and CDR2 is SYDVKM. V was shortened by 10 bases and J by 6 bases, with 12 bases between the two germline ends. The CDR3 covers 11 residues. The CDR3 region has the DNA TGTGCCACCCTGCGGGGGAATGGCTACACCTTC. It codes for CATLRGNGYTF.

The genes are TRBV5-1 and TRBJ1-2, with TRBD1 identical over 8 bases. The CDR3 contains 15 residues. V shed 0 bases, J shed 2 bases, and the junction held 3 bases outside the gene matches. Germline V gives CDR1 SGHRS, CDR2 YFSETQ. The CDR3 DNA is TGCGCCAGCAGCTTGGATGGACAGGGCAACTATGGCTACACCTTC. Its translation is CASSLDGQGNYGYTF. The full variable domain, with the rest looked up from reference TRBV5-1 and TRBJ1-2, is KAGVTQTPRYLIKTRGQQVTLSCSPISGHRSVSWYQQTPGQGLQFLFEYFSETQRNKGNFPGRFSGRQFSNSRSEMNVSTLELGDSALYLCASSLDGQGNYGYTFGSGTRLTVV.

The genes are TRBV11-2 and TRBJ2-1, with 7 bases matching TRBD2. V gave up 3 bases and J gave up 6 bases; unmatched junction bases: 8. The V gene's germline CDR1 is SGHAT and CDR2 FQNNGV. This CDR3 has 15 residues. The CDR3 coding sequence is TGTGCCAGCAGCTTTTCAGCGGGAAGTTTCAATGAGCAGTTCTTC. Its protein is CASSFSAGSFNEQFF.

This clone came up once. Other DNA sequences in the sample encode the same CDR3. The rearrangement uses TRBV7-8 and TRBJ1-2; D call uncertain. This CDR3 contains 13 residues. Trimming took off 4 bases at V and 2 bases at J, with 8 bases between the two ends. Per germline, CDR1 SGHVS and CDR2 FQNEAQ. CDR3 amino acids: CASSSTGNYGYTF. The CDR3 DNA reads TGTGCCAGCAGCTCGACGGGAAACTATGGCTACACCTTC.

This rearrangement joins TRBV19 to TRBJ2-5; D is perhaps TRBD1 (6 bases). Trimming took 6 bases from V and 5 from J, leaving 10 bases between them. The CDR3 is 12 amino acids. The germline V gene has CDR1 LNHDA and CDR2 SQIVND (reference sequence). CDR3 amino acids: CASSQGSETQYF. Here the CDR3 DNA reads TGTGCCAGTAGCCAGGGGTCGGAGACCCAGTACTTC.

V usage is TRBV28 and J usage is TRBJ1-4, with 9 nucleotides matching TRBD1. J lost 8 bases, V lost 3 bases, and 7 bases had no gene match. The CDR3 runs to 15 residues. The germline gives CDR1 MDHEN, CDR2 SYDVKM. CDR3 coding DNA: TGTGCCAGCAGTTTTGTGGGACAGGGTCGGGAAAAACTGTTTTTT. Translation: CASSFVGQGREKLFF.

This clone was recorded a few times. The V call is TRBV7-9, the J call TRBJ1-4; 7 bases map to TRBD1. Losses at the gene ends were 1 base for V and 8 bases for J; bases not matched to a gene: 7. The CDR3 runs 15 residues. Germline V gene data show CDR1 as SEHNR and CDR2 as FQNEAQ (reference sequence). The CDR3 region is CASSLGARGQEKLFF. The CDR3 region has the DNA TGTGCCAGCAGCTTAGGAGCGAGGGGACAGGAAAAACTGTTTTTT.

This clone showed up just a few times. The rearrangement links TRBV10-2 to TRBJ1-1; perhaps TRBD1 as D (6 bases). V was shortened by 1 base and J by 2 bases, with 20 bases between the two germline ends. The V gene's germline CDR1 is WSHSY and CDR2 SAAADI. The CDR3 runs to 18 residues. CDR3 in amino acids: CASSEYSPWGGHNTEAFF. In DNA, the CDR3 is TGCGCCAGCAGTGAGTATTCCCCCTGGGGGGGGCACAACACTGAAGCTTTCTTT.

This rearrangement joins TRBV11-2 to TRBJ2-1; TRBD2 might be the D (5 bases). The CDR3 runs to 16 residues. V lost 0 bases, J lost 6 bases, and 15 bases lay in between. Germline V gene lookup returns CDR1 SGHAT and CDR2 FQNNGV. CDR3 amino acids: CASSLELGLGSNEQFF. The DNA for the CDR3 is TGTGCCAGCAGCTTAGAACTAGGGCTAGGTAGCAATGAGCAGTTCTTC.

The chain carries TRBV6-5 and TRBJ2-3, with 11 bases lining up with TRBD1. CDR3 length: 14 residues. Trimming cost V 6 bases and J 6 bases; bases outside gene matches: 5. Germline V gene lookup returns CDR1 MNHEY and CDR2 SVGAGI. CDR3 residues: CASSYGTGGDTQYF. The DNA of the CDR3 is TGTGCCAGCAGCTACGGGACAGGGGGGGATACGCAGTATTTT.

This rearrangement joins TRBV6-5 to TRBJ2-2, with D perhaps matching TRBD2 (6 bases). Trimming left V 8 bases short and J 1 base short, with 14 bases between. The CDR3 has 15 amino acids. From germline, CDR1 is MNHEY and CDR2 SVGAGI. CDR3 sequence (DNA): TGTGCCAGCCGGAGATCCGGGGGGAACACCGGGGAGCTGTTTTTT. This gives the protein CASRRSGGNTGELFF.

The chain uses TRBV6-1 and TRBJ2-3; 10 bases are shared with TRBD2. CDR3 length equals 15 residues. The V segment lost 3 bases and the J segment 4 bases; nucleotides outside the gene matches: 4. Germline values: CDR1 MNHNS, CDR2 SASEGT. The CDR3 spells CASSEVAGGPDTQYF. The CDR3 DNA follows: TGTGCCAGCAGTGAGGTAGCGGGAGGACCAGATACGCAGTATTTT.